Shown below are 4 T cell receptor beta chains from a single sample sequenced in a study of T cells in Graves' hyperthyroidism and ophthalmopathy (dated by TCRdb to between 2018 and 2021). The library came from multiplex PCR. Instrument used: Illumina HiSeq 2000. Amplification of TCR beta CDR3 regions was carried out from RNA transcripts. The first round of RT-PCR for the TCR CDR3 was performed with the HTBI primer set and the Qiagen OneStep RT-PCR kit. TCRdb redid the processing of the public reads, applying fastp at Q25 and MiXCR, and retained in-frame beta chains. Every entry covers one CDR3 protein and lists the most common genes and DNA from its rows. This sample gives a few hundred thousand distinct CDR3 sequences in total; around 16% of them show up just once. About 7% of the sample rests with the top ten. The sample consisted of blood. The receptors here all came from a woman aged 25 to 39 with Graves' hyperthyroidism.

This chain links TRBV2 with TRBJ2-3; D not certain. The germline CDR1 and CDR2 sequences are SNHLY and FYNNEI. The V end was cut by 4 bases, the J end by 4 bases, with 9 bases between. The CDR3 has 13 residues. The CDR3 DNA follows: TGTGCCAGCAGTGTTGGTAGGGCAGATACGCAGTATTTT. Translation gives CASSVGRADTQYF.

This clonotype has at least ten counts. The chain links TRBV24-1 to TRBJ2-2; 7 positions agree with TRBD1. Trimming removed 4 bases from V and 3 bases from J; junction bases left unmatched: 7. Germline V gene lookup returns CDR1 KGHDR and CDR2 SFDVKD. The CDR3 loop spans 16 amino acids. The CDR3 sequence: CATSDSGTDYTGELFF. Written as DNA, the CDR3 is TGTGCCACCAGTGACTCCGGGACAGACTACACCGGGGAGCTGTTTTTT.

Ten or more counts support this clonotype. J is TRBJ2-2 and V is TRBV20-1; TRBD2 agrees at 10 bases. The CDR3 totals 15 residues. The V and J ends lost 3 bases and 7 bases, in that order; junction bases with no gene match: 8. Germline CDR1 reads DFQATT; CDR2 reads SNEGSKA (reference sequence). The CDR3 reads CSASPGLASHGELFF. The CDR3 DNA reads TGCAGTGCTAGCCCGGGACTAGCGAGCCACGGGGAGCTGTTTTTT.

There are a few counts of this clonotype. The V and J genes are TRBV12-3 or TRBV12-4 and TRBJ1-5; D call uncertain. There are 17 residues in the CDR3. The ends were cut back, 6 bases at V and 2 bases at J, with 20 bases in the middle. In DNA form, the CDR3 reads TGTGCCAGCAGCCCAAATACTTGGGAGGGCGGCAATCAGCCCCAGCATTTT. Translating it yields CASSPNTWEGGNQPQHF.